A selection of T cell receptor beta chains follows, all from one sample in a study of blood T cell repertoires in COVID-19. Measured with immunoSEQ multiplex PCR; TCRdb has only the in-frame clones, and not every one. The repertoire holds over 65,000 clones, with roughly nine tenths as singletons. The sample was peripheral blood. These receptors all come from a human donor in a cohort sampled during active COVID-19. Both conserved end residues are part of each CDR3. The D gene is left open where the match is weak. Clone size is given for some rows only: seen once, a few or many times, or a class if the clone is expanded.

TRBD1 | TRBJ2-2 | TRBV5-8 | NA | CASSRTGPTGELFF | TGTGCCAGCAGCCGGACAGGGCCCACCGGGGAGCTGTTTTTT
NA | TRBJ1-2 | TRBV24-1 | NA | CASSDSSYGYTF | TGTGCCTCCTCGGACAGCAGCTATGGCTACACCTTC
NA | TRBJ1-4 | TRBV6-5 | once | CASRGAGYEKLFF | TGTGCCAGCCGGGGCGCGGGATATGAAAAACTGTTTTTT
TRBD1 | TRBJ1-5 | TRBV28 | NA | CASIHPRGSNQPQHF | TGTGCCAGCATCCATCCCAGGGGGAGCAATCAGCCCCAGCATTTT
NA | TRBJ1-1 | TRBV4-1 | NA | CASSQVSGIPEAFF | TGCGCCAGCAGCCAAGTCTCAGGGATCCCTGAAGCTTTCTTT
TRBD2 | TRBJ2-2 | TRBV5-6 | NA | CASSLYRIFGRGTGELFF | TGTGCCAGCAGCTTATATAGGATTTTCGGGAGGGGCACCGGGGAGCTGTTTTTT
TRBD1 | TRBJ2-7 | TRBV30 | NA | CAWSYEQGYEQYF | TGTGCCTGGAGTTACGAACAGGGGTACGAGCAGTACTTC
NA | TRBJ2-3 | TRBV7-8 | NA | CASSPAGTQYF | TGTGCCAGCAGCCCCGCGGGTACGCAGTATTTT
NA | TRBJ2-1 | TRBV28 | NA | CASSYRDKQFF | TGTGCCAGCAGTTACAGGGACAAGCAGTTCTTC
TRBD1 | TRBJ2-2 | TRBV7-6 | few | CASSLAAGQGAGELFF | TGTGCCAGCAGCTTAGCGGCTGGACAGGGGGCCGGGGAGCTGTTTTTT
TRBD1 | TRBJ2-6 | TRBV19 | NA | CASSTTGEGSGANVLTF | TGTGCCAGTAGTACGACAGGGGAAGGCTCTGGGGCCAACGTCCTGACTTTC
NA | TRBJ2-5 | TRBV28 | NA | CASSRQVQETQYF | TGTGCCAGCAGCAGACAGGTTCAAGAGACCCAGTACTTC
TRBD1 | TRBJ1-1 | TRBV27 | NA | CASSGRQGMNTEAFF | TGTGCCAGCAGTGGCCGACAGGGAATGAACACTGAAGCTTTCTTT
NA | TRBJ2-7 | TRBV6-5 | NA | CASSPYLGQSYEQYF | TGTGCCAGCAGTCCCTATCTAGGACAGTCGTACGAGCAGTACTTC
NA | TRBJ2-7 | TRBV30 | NA | CAWSVTAQGFNEQYF | TGTGCCTGGAGTGTAACCGCCCAGGGGTTCAACGAGCAGTACTTC
NA | TRBJ1-1 | TRBV6-2/TRBV6-3 | NA | CASSYFRGNTEAFF | TGTGCCAGCAGTTACTTTCGGGGTAACACTGAAGCTTTCTTT
NA | TRBJ2-7 | TRBV6-6 | NA | CASSPGQGRRAVLRFLGQYF | NA
TRBD1 | TRBJ1-5 | TRBV28 | NA | CASSFPGQGTDSNQPQHF | TGTGCCAGCAGTTTCCCGGGACAGGGTACCGATAGCAATCAGCCCCAGCATTTT
TRBD1 | TRBJ1-4 | TRBV18 | few | CASSPRGDEKLFF | TGTGCCAGCTCACCCAGGGGGGATGAAAAACTGTTTTTT
TRBD1 | TRBJ2-3 | TRBV7-3 | once | CASSFSGTGPDTQYF | TGTGCCAGCAGCTTCTCGGGGACAGGGCCCGATACGCAGTATTTT
TRBD1 | TRBJ2-2 | TRBV7-6 | once | CASSPRGQGANTGELFF | TGTGCCAGCAGCCCAAGGGGACAGGGGGCGAACACCGGGGAGCTGTTTTTT
NA | TRBJ2-7 | TRBV7-2 | NA | CASSYSGLNEQYF | TGTGCCAGCAGCTACTCAGGGTTGAACGAGCAGTACTTC
TRBD1 | TRBJ1-6 | TRBV30 | NA | CAGGTDYNSPLHF | TGTGCCGGGGGGACAGATTATAATTCACCCCTCCACTTT
NA | TRBJ2-1 | TRBV6-5 | NA | CASTRSSSYNEQFF | TGTGCCAGCACGAGGTCCAGCTCCTACAATGAGCAGTTCTTC
TRBD2 | TRBJ2-7 | TRBV28 | few | CASSFGTSGSRPSYEQYF | TGTGCCAGCAGTTTTGGGACTAGCGGGTCAAGGCCCTCCTACGAGCAGTACTTC
NA | TRBJ2-7 | TRBV27 | NA | CASSFSSGTYSYEQYF | TGTGCCAGCAGTTTTTCCAGCGGCACATACTCCTACGAGCAGTACTTC
TRBD1 | TRBJ1-1 | TRBV28 | NA | CASSLPTGGLNTEAFF | TGTGCCAGCAGTTTGCCTACAGGGGGCCTGAACACTGAAGCTTTCTTT
TRBD2 | TRBJ2-3 | TRBV28 | NA | CASSAAGVRDTQYF | TGTGCCAGCTCGGCAGCGGGAGTGAGAGATACGCAGTATTTT
TRBD2 | TRBJ2-1 | TRBV6-5 | NA | CASSSRTSFYNEQFF | TGTGCCAGCAGTTCGAGGACTAGCTTCTACAATGAGCAGTTCTTC
TRBD2 | TRBJ2-2 | TRBV5-6 | NA | CASSLAGVGPGELFF | TGTGCCAGCAGTCTAGCGGGAGTCGGTCCCGGGGAGCTGTTTTTT